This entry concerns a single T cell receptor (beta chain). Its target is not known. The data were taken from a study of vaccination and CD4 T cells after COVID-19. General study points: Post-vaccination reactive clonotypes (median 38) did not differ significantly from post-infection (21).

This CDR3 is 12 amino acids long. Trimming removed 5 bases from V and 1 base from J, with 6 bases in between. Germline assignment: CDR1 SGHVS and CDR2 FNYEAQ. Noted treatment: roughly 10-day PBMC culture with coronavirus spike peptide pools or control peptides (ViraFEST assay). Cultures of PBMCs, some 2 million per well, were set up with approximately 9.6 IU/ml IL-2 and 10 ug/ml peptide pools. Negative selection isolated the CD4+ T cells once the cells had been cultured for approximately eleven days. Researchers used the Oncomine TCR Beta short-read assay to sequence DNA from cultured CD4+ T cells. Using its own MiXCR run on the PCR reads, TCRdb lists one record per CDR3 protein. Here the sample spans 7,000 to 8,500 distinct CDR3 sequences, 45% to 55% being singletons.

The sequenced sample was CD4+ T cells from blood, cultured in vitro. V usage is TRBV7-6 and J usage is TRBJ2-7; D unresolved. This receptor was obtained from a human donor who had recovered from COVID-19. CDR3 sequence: CASSLSSYEQYF. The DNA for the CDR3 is TGTGCCAGCAGCCTCTCATCCTACGAGCAGTACTTC. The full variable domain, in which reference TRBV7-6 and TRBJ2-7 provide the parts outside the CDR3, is GAGVSQSPRYKVTKRGQDVALRCDPISGHVSLYWYRQALGQGPEFLTYFNYEAQQDKSGLPNDRFSAERPEGSISTLTIQRTEQRDSAMYRCASSLSSYEQYFGPGTRLTVT.